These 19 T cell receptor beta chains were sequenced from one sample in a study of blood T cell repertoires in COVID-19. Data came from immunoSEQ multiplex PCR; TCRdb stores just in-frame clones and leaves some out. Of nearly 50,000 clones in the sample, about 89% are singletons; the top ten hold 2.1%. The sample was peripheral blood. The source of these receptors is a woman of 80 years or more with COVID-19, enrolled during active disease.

CDR3 loop: CASSLDRGHGYTF. CDR3 bases: TGTGCCAGCAGCTTAGACAGGGGCCATGGCTACACCTTC. V usage is TRBV7-3 and J usage is TRBJ1-2, with 8 bases fitting TRBD1. Germline trimming cut 2 bases from V and 6 bases from J; bases unmatched to any gene: 2. The CDR3 contains 13 residues. CDR1 and CDR2 (germline): SGHTA, FQGTGA. Using reference TRBV7-3 and TRBJ1-2 for the parts outside the CDR3, the full variable domain is GAGVSQTPSNKVTEKGKYVELRCDPISGHTALYWYRQSLGQGPEFLIYFQGTGAADDSGLPNDRFFAVRPEGSVSTLKIQRTERGDSAVYLCASSLDRGHGYTFGSGTRLTVV.

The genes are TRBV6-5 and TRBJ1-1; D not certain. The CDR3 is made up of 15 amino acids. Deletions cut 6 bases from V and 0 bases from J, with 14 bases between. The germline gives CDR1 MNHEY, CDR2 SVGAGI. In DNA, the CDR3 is TGTGCCAGCAGCTTGGTATCGGGTCTGAACACTGAAGCTTTCTTT. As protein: CASSLVSGLNTEAFF.

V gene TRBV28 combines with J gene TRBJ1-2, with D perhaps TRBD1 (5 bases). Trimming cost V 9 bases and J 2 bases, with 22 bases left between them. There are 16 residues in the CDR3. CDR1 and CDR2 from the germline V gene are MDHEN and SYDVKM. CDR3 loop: CASTTSGAGGNYGYTF. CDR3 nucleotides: TGTGCCAGTACAACGTCCGGGGCGGGGGGAAACTATGGCTACACCTTC.

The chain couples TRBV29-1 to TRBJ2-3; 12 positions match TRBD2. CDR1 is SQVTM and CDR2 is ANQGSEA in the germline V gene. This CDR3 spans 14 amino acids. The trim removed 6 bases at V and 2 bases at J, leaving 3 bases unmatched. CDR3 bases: TGCAGCGTGCGGACTAGCGGGGACACAGATACGCAGTATTTT. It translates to CSVRTSGDTDTQYF.

The CDR3 spells CASSQGSGQINEKLFF. CDR3 DNA sequence: TGTGCCAGCAGCCAAGGGTCGGGACAGATTAATGAAAAACTGTTTTTT. The J gene is TRBJ1-4, the V gene TRBV3-1 (or the pseudogene TRBV3-2); 7 bases are shared with TRBD1. The J segment lost 4 bases and the V segment lost 1 base, leaving 6 bases of the junction unmatched. CDR1 LGHDT and CDR2 YNNKEL come from the germline V gene (reference sequence). This CDR3 spans 16 amino acids.

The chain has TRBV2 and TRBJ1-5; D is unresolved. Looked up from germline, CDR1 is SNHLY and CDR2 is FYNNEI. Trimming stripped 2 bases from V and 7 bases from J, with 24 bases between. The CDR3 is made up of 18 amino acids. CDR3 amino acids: CASSEHPERNLAEQPQHF. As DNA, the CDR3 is TGTGCCAGCAGTGAACATCCTGAGAGAAATTTAGCGGAACAGCCCCAGCATTTT. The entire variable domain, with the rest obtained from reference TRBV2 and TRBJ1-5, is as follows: EPEVTQTPSHQVTQMGQEVILRCVPISNHLYFYWYRQILGQKVEFLVSFYNNEISEKSEIFDDQFSVERPDGSNFTLKIRSTKLEDSAMYFCASSEHPERNLAEQPQHFGDGTRLSIL.

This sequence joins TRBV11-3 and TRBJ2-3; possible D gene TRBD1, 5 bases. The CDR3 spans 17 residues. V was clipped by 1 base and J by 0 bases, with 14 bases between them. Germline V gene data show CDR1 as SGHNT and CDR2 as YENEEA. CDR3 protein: CASSLGGGAGSTDTQYF. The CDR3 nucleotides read TGTGCCAGCAGCTTAGGTGGTGGGGCAGGAAGCACAGATACGCAGTATTTT.

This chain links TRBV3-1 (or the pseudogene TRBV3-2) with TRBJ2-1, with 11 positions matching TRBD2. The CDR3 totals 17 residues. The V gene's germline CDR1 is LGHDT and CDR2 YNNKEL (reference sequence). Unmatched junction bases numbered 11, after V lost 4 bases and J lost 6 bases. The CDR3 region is CASSRGLAGAPFNEQFF. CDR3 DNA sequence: TGTGCCAGCAGCCGAGGACTAGCGGGTGCCCCATTCAATGAGCAGTTCTTC.

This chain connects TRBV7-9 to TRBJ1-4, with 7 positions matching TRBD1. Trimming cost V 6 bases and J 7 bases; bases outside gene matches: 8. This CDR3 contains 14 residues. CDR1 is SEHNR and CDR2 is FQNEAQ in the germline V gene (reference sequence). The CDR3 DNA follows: TGTGCCAGCAGTCCACCGACAGGGTCTGAAAAACTGTTTTTT. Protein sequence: CASSPPTGSEKLFF.

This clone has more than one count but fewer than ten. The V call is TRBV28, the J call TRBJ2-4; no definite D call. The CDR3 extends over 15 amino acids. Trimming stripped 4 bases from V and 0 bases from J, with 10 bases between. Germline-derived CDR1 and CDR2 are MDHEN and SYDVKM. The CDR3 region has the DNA TGTGCCAGCAGTTCTAATCGGGTAGCCAAAAACATTCAGTACTTC. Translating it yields CASSSNRVAKNIQYF.

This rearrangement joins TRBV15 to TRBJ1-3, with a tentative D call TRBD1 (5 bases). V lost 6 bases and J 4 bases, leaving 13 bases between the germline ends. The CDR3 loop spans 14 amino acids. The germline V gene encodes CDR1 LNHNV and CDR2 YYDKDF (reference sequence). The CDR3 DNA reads TGTGCCACCAGAAGGGGTACGGGCGGAAACACCATATATTTT. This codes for CATRRGTGGNTIYF.

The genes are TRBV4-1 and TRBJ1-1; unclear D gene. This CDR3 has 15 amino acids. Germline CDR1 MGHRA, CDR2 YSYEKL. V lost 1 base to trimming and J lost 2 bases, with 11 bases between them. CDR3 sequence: CASSQVRSLNTEAFF. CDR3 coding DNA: TGCGCCAGCAGCCAAGTTAGAAGCCTCAACACTGAAGCTTTCTTT.

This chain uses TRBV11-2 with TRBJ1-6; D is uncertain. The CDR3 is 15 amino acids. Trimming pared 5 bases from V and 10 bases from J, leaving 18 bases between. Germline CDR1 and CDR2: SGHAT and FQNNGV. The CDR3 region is CASSQNIYEGSPLHF. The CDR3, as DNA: TGTGCCAGCAGCCAAAACATTTACGAGGGATCACCCCTCCACTTT.

The CDR3 here is CASSQANIQYF. The CDR3, as DNA: TGTGCCAGCAGCCAAGCGAACATTCAGTACTTC. The chain links TRBV3-1 (or the pseudogene TRBV3-2) to TRBJ2-4, with D unclear. Trimming stripped 1 base from V and 7 bases from J, with 2 bases between. Germline V gene sequence: CDR1 LGHDT, CDR2 YNNKEL (reference sequence). CDR3 length: 11 residues.

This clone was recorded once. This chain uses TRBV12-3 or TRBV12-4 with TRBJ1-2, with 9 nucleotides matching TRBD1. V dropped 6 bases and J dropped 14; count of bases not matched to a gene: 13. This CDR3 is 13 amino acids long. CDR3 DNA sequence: TGTGCCAGCAGGTTCCCGGGACAGGGAGGGAATACCTTC. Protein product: CASRFPGQGGNTF.

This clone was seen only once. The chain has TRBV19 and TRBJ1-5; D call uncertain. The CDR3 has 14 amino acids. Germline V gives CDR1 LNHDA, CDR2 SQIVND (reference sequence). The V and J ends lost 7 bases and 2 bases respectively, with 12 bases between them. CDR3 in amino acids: CASTGQLGNQPQHF. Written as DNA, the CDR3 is TGTGCCAGTACAGGCCAGCTGGGCAATCAGCCCCAGCATTTT.

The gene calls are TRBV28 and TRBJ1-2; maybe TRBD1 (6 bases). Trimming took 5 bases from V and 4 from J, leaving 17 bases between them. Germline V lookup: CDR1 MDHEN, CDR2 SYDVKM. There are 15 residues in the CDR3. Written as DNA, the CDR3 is TGTGCCAGCAGTCTAATCTACGGGACACCCTATGGCTACACCTTC. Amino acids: CASSLIYGTPYGYTF.

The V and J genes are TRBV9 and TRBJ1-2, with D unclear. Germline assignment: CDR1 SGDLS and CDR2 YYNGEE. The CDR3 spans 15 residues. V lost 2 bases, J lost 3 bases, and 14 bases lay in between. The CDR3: CASSVLDSPHYGYTF. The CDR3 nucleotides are TGTGCCAGCAGCGTTCTCGACTCTCCCCACTATGGCTACACCTTC.

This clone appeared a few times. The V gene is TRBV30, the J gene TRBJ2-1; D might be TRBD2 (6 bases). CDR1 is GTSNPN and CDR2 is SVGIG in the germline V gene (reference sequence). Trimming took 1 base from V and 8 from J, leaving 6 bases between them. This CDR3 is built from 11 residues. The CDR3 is CAWSGGDEQFF. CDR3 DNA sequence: TGTGCCTGGAGTGGCGGGGATGAGCAGTTCTTC.